This T cell receptor beta chain came from a study of T cell responses to AZD1222 COVID-19 vaccine. General study points: Spike-spanning, vaccine-associated CD4 TCRs were dominant at 160-218 and 743-854. It should be noted that donors were predominantly white British and more often female, and clonal diversity was possibly underestimated. Targeting of unmutated variant regions was reportedly seen in nearly half of spike-specific TCRs. Repertoires in all cases were sampled only once the peak T cell response had passed.

Sequencing used immunoSEQ multiplex PCR; TCRdb keeps in-frame clones, though not all of them. The sample yields some 150,000 clones, about 92% seen once. Trimming shortened V by 2 bases and J by 3 bases, and 14 bases separated the two germline ends. CDR1 SGHVS and CDR2 FQNEAQ come from the germline V gene. This CDR3 is 16 amino acids long. Concerning this clone itself: Antigen: not known.

The clonotype comes from an adult in good health. The J gene is TRBJ1-5, the V gene TRBV7-8; D gene ambiguous. The material was peripheral blood, obtained on day 0 of AZD1222 vaccination. In DNA, the CDR3 is TGTGCCAGCAGCTTATCTGCCCAGAGAATCAATCAGCCCCAGCATTTT. It encodes CASSLSAQRINQPQHF.